This is a list of T cell receptor beta chains from one sample in a study of radiation and T cells in renal cell carcinoma. TCRdb's copy holds only in-frame clones and misses some; the assay was immunoSEQ multiplex PCR. The sample has about 130,000 clones, approximately 78% seen once; the top ten hold 1.5% to 2%. The sequenced sample was blood, obtained from a patient whose treatment included radiotherapy and nephrectomy. All receptors come from a woman aged 55-75 years with renal cell carcinoma. Both conserved end residues are part of each CDR3. A D gene is named only where the DNA matches it firmly. Only some rows state a clone size, as once, few, many or a class for expanded clones.

size	V	J	D	CDR3	DNA
-	TRBV7-3	TRBJ2-1	TRBD1	CASSLDQGANNEQFF	TGTGCCAGCAGCTTAGACCAGGGGGCTAACAATGAGCAGTTCTTC
-	TRBV29-1	TRBJ2-7	-	CSVVEGETYEQYF	TGCAGCGTTGTGGAAGGCGAGACCTACGAGCAGTACTTC
-	TRBV19	TRBJ1-1	TRBD1	CASTLSGTGTTEAFF	TGTGCCAGTACCCTATCCGGGACAGGGACCACTGAAGCTTTCTTT
-	TRBV4-2	TRBJ2-3	TRBD2	CASSQAAGVTDTQYF	TGTGCCAGCAGCCAGGCAGCGGGGGTCACAGATACGCAGTATTTT
-	TRBV2	TRBJ2-1	TRBD1	CASRGDRGRPYNEQFF	TGTGCCAGCAGGGGGGACAGGGGGCGGCCCTACAATGAGCAGTTCTTC
-	TRBV5-1	TRBJ2-7	-	CASSRDFGEDEQYF	TGCGCCAGCAGCAGGGACTTCGGTGAGGACGAGCAGTACTTC
-	TRBV7-2	TRBJ2-4	-	CASSLDRSNIQYF	TGTGCCAGCAGCTTAGACAGAAGTAACATTCAGTACTTC
-	TRBV6-5	TRBJ1-2	-	CASSYLVPRPDNGYTF	TGTGCCAGCAGTTACCTCGTTCCGCGTCCCGATAATGGCTACACCTTC
-	TRBV19	TRBJ1-2	-	CASTETGSRYGYTF	TGTGCCAGTACCGAAACAGGGAGTAGGTATGGCTACACCTTC
-	TRBV5-6	TRBJ2-2	-	CASSLSFGAGELFF	-
once	TRBV5-4	TRBJ1-2	TRBD1	CASSWGGQGHNYGYTF	TGTGCCAGCAGCTGGGGCGGACAGGGACATAACTATGGCTACACCTTC
few	TRBV20-1	TRBJ1-1	-	CSARDTEAFF	TGCAGTGCTAGAGACACTGAAGCTTTCTTT
once	TRBV5-6	TRBJ1-4	-	CASSRFLVSGATNEKLFF	TGTGCCAGCAGCCGTTTTTTAGTGAGTGGGGCAACTAATGAAAAACTGTTTTTT
-	TRBV5-4	TRBJ2-4	-	CASNSGGGGRNIQYF	TGTGCCAGCAACTCAGGAGGGGGGGGTAGGAACATTCAGTACTTC
few	TRBV9	TRBJ2-4	-	CASSSSPDLAKNIQYF	TGTGCCAGCAGCTCCAGTCCGGATCTAGCCAAAAACATTCAGTACTTC
-	TRBV29-1	TRBJ2-6	-	CSVPGASGANVLTF	TGCAGCGTGCCGGGAGCCTCTGGGGCCAACGTCCTGACTTTC
-	TRBV27	TRBJ1-5	-	CASSLGGGEQPQHF	TGTGCCAGCAGTTTAGGCGGGGGTGAACAGCCCCAGCATTTT
-	TRBV7-6	TRBJ1-3	-	CASSRSSGNTIYF	TGTGCCAGCAGCCGTAGCTCTGGAAACACCATATATTTT
-	TRBV5-4	TRBJ1-1	TRBD1	CASSPRQGAYTEAFF	TGTGCCAGCAGCCCCAGACAGGGGGCCTACACTGAAGCTTTCTTT
-	TRBV5-4	TRBJ1-2	-	CASSTAANYGYTF	TGTGCCAGTTCGACAGCCGCGAACTATGGCTACACCTTC
-	TRBV5-1	TRBJ2-2	-	CASSFKGVAGELFF	TGCGCCAGCAGCTTCAAGGGGGTCGCGGGGGAGCTGTTTTTT
-	TRBV10-3	TRBJ1-2	TRBD1	CATERGQGPNYGYTF	TGTGCCACCGAACGCGGACAGGGACCTAACTATGGCTACACCTTC
-	TRBV27	TRBJ1-5	-	CASRGVAGNQPQHF	TGTGCCAGCAGGGGGGTGGCAGGCAATCAGCCCCAGCATTTT
once	TRBV27	TRBJ2-7	-	CASSGRLAYEQYF	TGTGCCAGCTCTGGGCGGTTAGCCTACGAGCAGTACTTC
once	TRBV9	TRBJ1-5	TRBD1	CASSGRGSGNQPQHF	TGTGCCAGCAGCGGCAGGGGGTCGGGGAATCAGCCCCAGCATTTT
-	TRBV10-1	TRBJ2-7	TRBD1	CASSESADRGEQYF	TGCGCCAGCAGTGAGTCGGCGGACAGGGGAGAGCAGTACTTC
few	TRBV5-5	TRBJ1-4	-	CASSSTVSNEKLFF	TGTGCCAGCAGCTCGACAGTTTCAAATGAAAAACTGTTTTTT
-	TRBV6-5	TRBJ2-7	-	CASATEYEQYF	TGTGCCAGCGCAACCGAATACGAGCAGTACTTC
-	TRBV18	TRBJ2-3	-	CASSPSITDTQYF	TGTGCCAGCTCCCCTAGTATCACAGATACGCAGTATTTT
-	TRBV10-2	TRBJ1-2	-	CASSGGTAYGYTF	TGCGCCAGCAGTGGAGGAACAGCATATGGCTACACCTTC
-	TRBV5-1	TRBJ2-5	TRBD2	CASHEAGETQYF	TGCGCCAGCCACGAAGCGGGGGAGACCCAGTACTTC
-	TRBV7-9	TRBJ2-7	-	CASSLSYEQYF	TGTGCCAGCAGCTTGAGCTACGAGCAGTACTTC
-	TRBV28	TRBJ2-7	-	CASSSTYEQYF	TGTGCCAGCAGTTCGACCTACGAGCAGTACTTC
once	TRBV7-2	TRBJ2-7	TRBD2	CASSFWEGNDGEQYF	TGTGCCAGCAGCTTTTGGGAGGGAAATGATGGCGAGCAGTACTTC
-	TRBV4-1	TRBJ2-5	-	CASSQESRAERTQYF	TGCGCCAGCAGCCAAGAATCGAGGGCGGAGCGGACCCAGTACTTC
-	TRBV6-4	TRBJ2-1	-	CASSDSSSHEQFF	TGTGCCAGCAGTGACTCCAGTTCCCATGAGCAGTTCTTC
-	TRBV7-2	TRBJ2-3	-	CASSLSGQATDTQYF	TGTGCCAGCAGCTTAAGTGGGCAAGCCACAGATACGCAGTATTTT
-	TRBV4-3	TRBJ2-3	-	CASSQGDRGDTQYF	TGCGCCAGCAGCCAAGGTGATCGGGGAGATACGCAGTATTTT
-	TRBV6-6	TRBJ1-2	-	CASSYWARDYGYTF	TGTGCCAGCAGTTACTGGGCCCGCGACTATGGCTACACCTTC
-	TRBV11-2	TRBJ1-2	-	CASSLQGQDYGYTF	TGTGCCAGCAGCTTACAGGGACAAGACTATGGCTACACCTTC
-	TRBV10-2	TRBJ2-1	-	CATLGGGRYNEQFF	TGCGCCACCTTAGGGGGGGGGAGGTACAATGAGCAGTTCTTC
-	TRBV7-9	TRBJ2-3	-	CASSLEGHGTDTQYF	TGTGCCAGCAGCTTAGAAGGGCATGGCACAGATACGCAGTATTTT
-	TRBV6-5	TRBJ1-4	-	CASSYSGAATNEKLFF	TGTGCCAGCAGTTACTCGGGGGCGGCAACTAATGAAAAACTGTTTTTT
-	TRBV5-1	TRBJ1-2	-	CASSLDQIAYGYTF	TGCGCCAGCAGCTTGGATCAGATAGCCTATGGCTACACCTTC
few	TRBV29-1	TRBJ1-1	-	CSVEDLGSKAFF	TGCAGCGTTGAAGATCTGGGGTCGAAGGCTTTCTTT
-	TRBV9	TRBJ2-1	TRBD2	CASSAPGGSSYNEQFF	TGTGCCAGCAGCGCCCCCGGGGGGAGCTCCTACAATGAGCAGTTCTTC
-	TRBV7-9	TRBJ2-7	-	CASSSVTPREFYEQYF	TGTGCCAGCAGCTCCGTTACACCTCGGGAATTCTACGAGCAGTACTTC
-	TRBV2	TRBJ1-5	TRBD1	CASSGDRFNQPQHF	TGTGCCAGCAGTGGGGACAGATTTAATCAGCCCCAGCATTTT
-	TRBV28	TRBJ1-2	-	CASNPGTTIGYTF	TGTGCCAGCAATCCGGGTACCACTATTGGCTACACCTTC
-	TRBV9	TRBJ2-1	TRBD2	CASSVGLAGGQSYNEQFF	TGTGCCAGCAGCGTAGGGCTAGCGGGGGGGCAATCCTACAATGAGCAGTTCTTC
-	TRBV27	TRBJ1-5	-	CASSARGNNQPQHF	TGTGCCAGCAGTGCCCGGGGGAACAATCAGCCCCAGCATTTT
once	TRBV2	TRBJ1-6	-	CASRPGKNNSPLHF	TGTGCCAGCAGACCCGGGAAGAATAATTCACCCCTCCACTTT
-	TRBV7-2	TRBJ2-1	-	CASSLGTFPREQFF	TGTGCCAGCAGCTTAGGTACTTTCCCCCGGGAGCAGTTCTTC
-	TRBV4-1	TRBJ2-5	-	CASSPTRGLRETQYF	TGCGCCAGCAGCCCGACTCGGGGGCTTCGGGAGACCCAGTACTTC
few	TRBV28	TRBJ1-2	-	CATERERQTSGYTF	TGTGCCACCGAAAGAGAACGACAGACGTCCGGCTACACCTTC